This is a list of T cell receptor beta chains from one sample in a study of blood T cell repertoires in COVID-19. Generated by immunoSEQ multiplex PCR, the TCRdb table keeps only in-frame clones and is missing some. The table shows around 100,000 clones, with about 86% occurring only once. What was sequenced was PBMCs or T cells enriched from blood (not recorded which). The receptors come from a woman aged 45-59 years who had recovered from COVID-19. CDR3s include the opening cysteine and the closing phenylalanine or tryptophan. A D gene is named only where the DNA matches it firmly. Expanded clones are given a class, and other clones once, few, many or no size at all.

V gene,D gene,J gene,clone size,CDR3 protein,CDR3 DNA
TRBV7-8,TRBD1,TRBJ1-5,.,CASSLRDRGLNQPQHF,TGTGCCAGCAGCCTCCGGGACAGGGGTCTCAATCAGCCCCAGCATTTT
TRBV19,.,TRBJ1-5,few,CASIQAGYSNQPQHF,TGTGCCAGTATTCAGGCGGGTTATAGCAATCAGCCCCAGCATTTT
TRBV5-1,TRBD1,TRBJ1-1,.,CASSYGQVKNTEAFF,TGCGCCAGCAGCTACGGACAGGTAAAAAACACTGAAGCTTTCTTT
TRBV29-1,.,TRBJ1-1,.,CSGDPAGSVNTEAFF,TGCAGCGGAGACCCCGCAGGGTCTGTGAACACTGAAGCTTTCTTT
TRBV7-3,.,TRBJ2-1,.,CASSLATYNEQFF,TGTGCCAGCAGCTTAGCGACCTACAATGAGCAGTTCTTC
TRBV28,.,TRBJ2-7,.,CASSFPAQVYEQYF,TGTGCCAGCAGTTTTCCAGCCCAGGTCTACGAGCAGTACTTC
TRBV19,TRBD1,TRBJ1-5,.,CASSIVGTGGAVRNQPQHF,TGTGCCAGTAGTATCGTAGGGACAGGGGGCGCAGTAAGGAATCAGCCCCAGCATTTT
TRBV3-1/TRBV3-2,TRBD2,TRBJ2-7,.,CASSSRTSGTYEQYF,TGTGCCAGCAGCTCCCGGACTAGCGGGACGTACGAGCAGTACTTC
TRBV2,TRBD2,TRBJ2-1,.,CASSERLAGEQFF,TGTGCCAGCAGTGAACGTCTAGCGGGCGAGCAGTTCTTC
TRBV3-1/TRBV3-2,.,TRBJ2-5,.,CASSQALGGPLQVTQYF,TGTGCCAGCAGCCAAGCCCTGGGGGGACCCCTCCAAGTGACCCAGTACTTC
TRBV25-1,TRBD2,TRBJ2-7,.,CASSRTSGPYEQYF,TGTGCCAGCAGCAGGACTAGCGGGCCGTACGAGCAGTACTTC
TRBV24-1,.,TRBJ1-1,.,CAASPGGTEAFF,TGTGCCGCGTCCCCCGGTGGCACTGAAGCTTTCTTT
TRBV29-1,.,TRBJ2-3,.,CSHRGGTDTQYF,TGCAGCCACAGGGGGGGGACAGATACGCAGTATTTT
TRBV2,.,TRBJ2-1,.,CASSDHRNEQFF,TGTGCCAGCAGTGATCACAGAAATGAGCAGTTCTTC
TRBV4-1,.,TRBJ1-5,.,CASSGQTFRPQHF,TGCGCCAGCAGCGGACAGACTTTTAGGCCCCAGCATTTT
TRBV3-1/TRBV3-2,.,TRBJ2-3,.,CASSLGAARTDTQYF,TGTGCCAGCAGCCTCGGTGCAGCTAGAACAGATACGCAGTATTTT
TRBV7-3,TRBD2,TRBJ2-1,.,CASSAASGLAGTYNEQFF,TGTGCCAGCAGCGCCGCCTCCGGACTAGCGGGAACCTACAATGAGCAGTTCTTC
TRBV29-1,TRBD1,TRBJ1-2,once,CSVAGTGAYGYTF,TGCAGCGTTGCCGGGACAGGGGCCTATGGCTACACCTTC
TRBV28,.,TRBJ1-2,.,CASSSDSSRFYGYTF,TGTGCCAGCAGTTCGGACAGTTCGAGATTCTATGGCTACACCTTC
TRBV25-1,TRBD1,TRBJ1-1,.,CASSDGQARAFF,TGTGCCAGCAGTGATGGACAGGCTAGAGCTTTCTTT
TRBV29-1,TRBD1,TRBJ1-2,.,CSVDRGINGYTF,TGCAGCGTTGACAGGGGGATCAATGGCTACACCTTC
TRBV5-1,.,TRBJ1-6,.,CASSLGGSSPLHF,TGCGCCAGCAGCTTGGGAGGGTCTTCACCCCTCCACTTT
TRBV9,.,TRBJ2-5,.,CASSVASGIRETQYF,TGTGCCAGCAGCGTAGCTTCCGGGATACGAGAGACCCAGTACTTC
TRBV3-1/TRBV3-2,.,TRBJ1-5,.,CASSPNFWRGNNQPQHF,TGTGCCAGCAGCCCGAATTTCTGGAGAGGGAACAATCAGCCCCAGCATTTT
TRBV30,.,TRBJ1-1,once,CAWRPGGNMNTEAFF,TGTGCCTGGAGGCCGGGGGGCAACATGAACACTGAAGCTTTCTTT
TRBV19,TRBD2,TRBJ2-7,.,CASRPRTGGDSYEQYF,TGTGCCAGTAGACCCCGGACGGGGGGAGACTCCTACGAGCAGTACTTC
TRBV20-1,.,TRBJ2-5,.,CSASPPLDIQETQYF,TGCAGTGCTAGTCCCCCCCTGGACATCCAAGAGACCCAGTACTTC
TRBV5-1,TRBD1,TRBJ1-3,.,CASSQGGSGNTIYF,TGCGCCAGCAGCCAAGGGGGCTCAGGAAACACCATATATTTT
TRBV7-3,.,TRBJ2-1,.,CASSLTSNEQFF,TGTGCCAGCAGCTTAACTAGCAATGAGCAGTTCTTC
TRBV24-1,TRBD1,TRBJ2-7,.,CATGTGVRQYF,TGTGCCACCGGAACAGGGGTTAGGCAGTACTTC
TRBV3-1/TRBV3-2,.,TRBJ2-7,.,CASSQVTYEQYF,TGTGCCAGCAGCCAAGTTACCTACGAGCAGTACTTC
TRBV24-1,.,TRBJ1-2,.,CATSVSGNYGYTF,TGTGCCACCAGTGTCTCAGGGAACTATGGCTACACCTTC
TRBV27,.,TRBJ1-2,.,CASSPTSYGGYTF,TGTGCCAGCAGTCCTACGAGTTACGGTGGCTACACCTTC
TRBV5-6,.,TRBJ2-1,.,CASSLGLGGYNEQFF,TGTGCCAGCAGCTTGGGGCTAGGTGGCTACAATGAGCAGTTCTTC
TRBV28,.,TRBJ1-4,.,CASSYGGGREKLFF,TGTGCCAGCAGTTATGGGGGGGGAAGGGAAAAACTGTTTTTT
TRBV6-5,.,TRBJ2-3,.,CASSLTAGTDTQYF,TGTGCCAGCAGTTTAACCGCGGGGACAGATACGCAGTATTTT
TRBV28,.,TRBJ2-1,.,CASSLFGGSSYNEQFF,TGTGCCAGCAGTTTATTCGGCGGCAGCTCCTACAATGAGCAGTTCTTC
TRBV7-9,TRBD1,TRBJ2-1,.,CASSLGPTGYNEQFF,TGTGCCAGCAGCTTAGGGCCGACAGGGTACAATGAGCAGTTCTTC
TRBV7-9,TRBD1,TRBJ1-2,.,CASSLGGTGVHYGYTF,TGTGCCAGCAGCTTAGGGGGGACAGGGGTCCACTATGGCTACACCTTC
TRBV14,TRBD1,TRBJ1-6,.,CASSLLSGTAEIIRSPLHF,TGTGCCAGCAGCCTCTTATCCGGGACAGCTGAAATCATTCGTTCACCCCTCCACTTT
TRBV5-1,TRBD1,TRBJ1-6,.,CASSADRGNSPLHF,TGCGCCAGCAGCGCGGACAGGGGAAATTCACCCCTCCACTTT
TRBV19,.,TRBJ2-3,.,CASSIATTDTQYF,TGTGCCAGTAGTATAGCTACCACAGATACGCAGTATTTT
TRBV24-1,TRBD1,TRBJ2-5,.,CATSDKPGQQETQYF,TGTGCCACCAGTGATAAACCGGGACAGCAAGAGACCCAGTACTTC
TRBV6-4,TRBD1,TRBJ1-1,.,CATLLQGAAMNTEAFF,TGTGCCACCCTCCTACAGGGGGCGGCGATGAACACTGAAGCTTTCTTT
TRBV6-5,TRBD1,TRBJ2-7,once,CASASDRNTYEQYF,TGTGCCAGCGCGTCGGACAGGAATACCTACGAGCAGTACTTC
TRBV5-6,TRBD1,TRBJ2-7,.,CASSLDRGFFHEQYF,TGTGCCAGCAGCTTAGACAGGGGATTCTTCCACGAGCAGTACTTC
TRBV7-2,.,TRBJ2-1,.,CASSLRGLISYNEQFF,TGTGCCAGCAGCTTAAGGGGACTGATCTCCTACAATGAGCAGTTCTTC
TRBV2,TRBD1,TRBJ1-5,.,CASSEEGTGNQPQHF,TGTGCCAGCAGTGAAGAGGGGACAGGCAATCAGCCCCAGCATTTT
TRBV5-4,TRBD1,TRBJ2-2,once,CASSSGDRRTGELFF,TGTGCCAGCAGTTCGGGGGACAGGCGCACCGGGGAGCTGTTTTTT
TRBV21-1,.,TRBJ2-1,.,CASSKLRRTSAPYNEQFF,TGTGCCAGCAGCAAATTAAGGCGGACTAGCGCTCCCTACAATGAGCAGTTCTTC
TRBV6-5,TRBD2,TRBJ2-7,.,CASSSLAGEPYEQYF,TGTGCCAGCTCATCACTAGCGGGGGAGCCGTACGAGCAGTACTTC